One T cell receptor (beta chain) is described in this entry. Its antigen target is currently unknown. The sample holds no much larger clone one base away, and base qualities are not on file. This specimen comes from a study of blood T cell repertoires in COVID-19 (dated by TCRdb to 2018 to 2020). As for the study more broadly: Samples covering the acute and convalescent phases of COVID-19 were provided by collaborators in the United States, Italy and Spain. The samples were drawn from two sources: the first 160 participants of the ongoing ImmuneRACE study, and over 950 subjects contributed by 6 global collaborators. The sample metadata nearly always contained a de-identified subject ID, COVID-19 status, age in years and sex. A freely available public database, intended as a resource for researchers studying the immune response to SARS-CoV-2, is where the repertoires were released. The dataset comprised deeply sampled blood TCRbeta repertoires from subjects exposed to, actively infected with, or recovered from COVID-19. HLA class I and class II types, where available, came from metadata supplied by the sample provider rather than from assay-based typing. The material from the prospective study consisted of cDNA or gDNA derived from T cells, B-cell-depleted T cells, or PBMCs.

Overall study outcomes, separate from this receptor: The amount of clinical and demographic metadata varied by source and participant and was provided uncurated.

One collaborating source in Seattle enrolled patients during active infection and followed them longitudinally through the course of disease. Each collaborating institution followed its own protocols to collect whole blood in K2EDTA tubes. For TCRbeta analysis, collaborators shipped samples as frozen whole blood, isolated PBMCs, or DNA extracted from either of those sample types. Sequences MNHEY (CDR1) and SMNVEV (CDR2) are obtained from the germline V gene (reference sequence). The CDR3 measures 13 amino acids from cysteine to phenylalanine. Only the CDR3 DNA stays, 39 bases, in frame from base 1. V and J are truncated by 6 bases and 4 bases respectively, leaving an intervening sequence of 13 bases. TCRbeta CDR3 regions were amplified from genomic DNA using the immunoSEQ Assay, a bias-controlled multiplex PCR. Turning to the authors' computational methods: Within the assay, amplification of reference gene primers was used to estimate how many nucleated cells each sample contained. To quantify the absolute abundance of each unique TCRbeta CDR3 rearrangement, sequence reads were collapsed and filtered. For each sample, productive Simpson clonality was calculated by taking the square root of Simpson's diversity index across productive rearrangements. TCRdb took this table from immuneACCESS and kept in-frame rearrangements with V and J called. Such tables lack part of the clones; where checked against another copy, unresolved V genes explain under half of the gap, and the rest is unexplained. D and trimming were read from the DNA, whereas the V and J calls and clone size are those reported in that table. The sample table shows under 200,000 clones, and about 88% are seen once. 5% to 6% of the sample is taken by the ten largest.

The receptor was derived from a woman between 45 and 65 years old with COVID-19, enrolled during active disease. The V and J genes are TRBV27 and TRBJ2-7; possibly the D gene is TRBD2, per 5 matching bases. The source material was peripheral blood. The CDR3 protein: CASRPGNGYEQYF. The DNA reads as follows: TGTGCCAGCAGGCCGGGGAATGGTTACGAGCAGTACTTC.